This entry describes one T cell receptor beta chain. The antigen it binds to is not known. Qualities for individual bases were not recorded, and no much larger clone is one base off. This sample was taken from a study of T cell responses to AZD1222 COVID-19 vaccine (dated by TCRdb to the early 2020s). Study-level background: AZD1222 recipients whose second dose came at about 4 weeks and those whose second dose came at about 12 weeks were combined into one group, since spike-specific TCR depth and breadth did not differ between the two schedules. TCR sequencing covered roughly 230 trial participants: approximately 200 given two doses of AZD1222 and 26 given two doses of MenACWY control vaccine. Trial participants were enrolled into age subgroups of 18-55, 56-69 and 70-plus years, which contained 148, 28 and 57 TCR-sequenced participants, respectively.

Overall results and qualifications from the work: Conclusions about previously exposed vaccinees are limited, since just six AZD1222 recipients were seropositive for SARS-CoV-2 at baseline. Reportedly, almost half of the unique spike-specific TCRs recognized epitopes lying outside the regions that are mutated in the B.1.351 and B.1.1.7 variants. After two AZD1222 doses, both the breadth and the depth of spike-specific TCRs were significantly higher than at day 0 and than in MenACWY recipients. Participants were mostly white British, with more females than males. The authors suggested clonal diversity may have been underestimated. In the small 56-69-year group, the increase in depth fell short of significance, most likely because of low power. Because no samples from the day 14 peak response were available, repertoires could be characterized only after the peak T cell response. Vaccine-associated CD4 TCRs spanned the whole spike protein, with dominant responses in regions 160-218 and 743-854.

The CDR3 regions of human TCRbeta chains were analyzed by immunosequencing. For the original study's pipeline: Repertoire TCRs were checked for matches against a reference library of SARS-CoV-2-specific TCRs that had been generated using the MIRA antigen-specificity platform. Breadth was defined as the fraction of unique TCRs that were SARS-CoV-2-associated. Depth was defined as the fraction of total T cells that were SARS-CoV-2-associated. Using the MIRA data, each spike-specific TCR was mapped to the spike region that the TCR reacts to and placed in a CD4 or CD8 class. Log10-transformed breadth and depth values were compared by one-way ANOVA with Sidak's multiple comparisons tests. In its TCRdb copy, this immuneACCESS table keeps in-frame sequences only and misses some clones. Where compared with another copy, unresolved V genes explain less than half of these, and the others have no known cause. From that table come the V and J calls and clone size; the DNA was used to work out D and trimming. For this sample the table gives about 140,000 clones, of which about nine tenths were detected only once. The ten largest clones take up 4.7% of the sample.

Taken with the paper, the label for time point translates to: baseline before first vaccination. Vaccinee samples were obtained from the UK trials COV001 and COV002, which included a single-blind randomized controlled phase 2/3 trial of AZD1222 (ChAdOx1 nCoV-19) in healthy adults. For TCRbeta chain sequencing, PBMC samples from trial participants were taken at day 0 and at day 28 after the second dose. V is reduced by 0 bases and J by 7 bases, leaving a spacing of 13 bases between them. Counted from cysteine to phenylalanine, this CDR3 has 14 amino acids. CDR3 DNA is the only sequence kept; it has 42 bases, read in frame from the first base. According to the germline V gene, CDR1 reads SGHRS and CDR2 reads YFSETQ.

This sequence originates from an adult in good health. The chain is encoded by TRBV5-1 joined to TRBJ1-2; TRBD1 could be the D gene, as 6 bases match. The sequencing used peripheral blood, collected on day 0 of AZD1222 vaccination. DNA sequence: TGCGCCAGCAGCTTGGACGCAGGGGATAGTGGCTACACCTTC. The encoded protein is CASSLDAGDSGYTF.